This T cell receptor beta chain was identified during a study of blood T cell repertoires in COVID-19. Background on the study: The origin of the acute and convalescent COVID-19 samples was the United States, Italy and Spain. PBMCs, B-cell-depleted T cells, or T cells were the source of the cDNA or gDNA that made up the material.

During active infection, Seattle patients enrolled and were then monitored through disease. In the source study's methods: Amplification of reference gene primers provided the estimated nucleated cell counts. Measured with immunoSEQ multiplex PCR; TCRdb has only the in-frame clones, and not every one. V and J calls and clone size are as listed in that table; D and trimming were resolved from the DNA. Of a few hundred thousand clones listed, 75% to 95% were seen once; the top ten hold about 6.8%. Germline V gives CDR1 MDHEN, CDR2 SYDVKM. The CDR3 runs to 13 residues. The V end was cut by 4 bases, the J end by 3 bases, with 10 bases between.

The clonotype originates from a woman between 25 and 40 years old with COVID-19, enrolled during active disease. The rearrangement joins TRBV28 to TRBJ2-7; weak D call: TRBD1 (6 bases). The sample comprised peripheral blood. CDR3 amino acids: CASSYWTVYEQYF. The CDR3 DNA reads TGTGCCAGCAGTTACTGGACAGTCTACGAGCAGTACTTC.